This T cell receptor beta chain was sequenced in a study of control samples from healthy donors and cancer patients. Assay: immunoSEQ multiplex PCR; the TCRdb copy retains only in-frame clones and omits some. The sample carries almost 90,000 clones, over 75% recorded once. Unmatched junction bases numbered 5, after V lost 6 bases and J lost 2 bases. The CDR3 contains 14 residues. Germline CDR1 and CDR2: SGHTA and FQGNSA. The material sequenced was blood. The origin of this receptor is a woman between 40 and 50 years old in good health. The chain recombines TRBV7-2 with TRBJ2-7, with TRBD2 matching over 9 bases. CDR3: CASRSGTSTYEQYF. The CDR3 bases are TGTGCCAGCAGGTCCGGGACTAGCACCTACGAGCAGTACTTC. The complete variable domain, with remaining parts taken from reference TRBV7-2 and TRBJ2-7, reads GAGVSQSPSNKVTEKGKDVELRCDPISGHTALYWYRQSLGQGLEFLIYFQGNSAPDKSGLPSDRFSAERTGGSVSTLTIQRTQQEDSAVYLCASRSGTSTYEQYFGPGTRLTVT.